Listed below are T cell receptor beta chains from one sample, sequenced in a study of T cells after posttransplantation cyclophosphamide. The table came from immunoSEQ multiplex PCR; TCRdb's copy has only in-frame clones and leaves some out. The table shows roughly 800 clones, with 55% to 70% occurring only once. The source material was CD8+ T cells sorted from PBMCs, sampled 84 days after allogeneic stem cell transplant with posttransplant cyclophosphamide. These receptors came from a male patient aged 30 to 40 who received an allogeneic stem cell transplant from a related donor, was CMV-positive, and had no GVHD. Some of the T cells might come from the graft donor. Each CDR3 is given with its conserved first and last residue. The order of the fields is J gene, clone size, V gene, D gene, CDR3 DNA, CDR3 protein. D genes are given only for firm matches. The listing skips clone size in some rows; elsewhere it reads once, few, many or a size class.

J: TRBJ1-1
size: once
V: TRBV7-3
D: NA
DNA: TGTGCCAGCAGCTTATTGGATCGGAGAACTGAAGCTTTCTTT
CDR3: CASSLLDRRTEAFF

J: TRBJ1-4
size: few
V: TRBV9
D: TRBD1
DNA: TGTGCCAGCAGCGCTGGACAGGGGAATGAAAAACTGTTTTTT
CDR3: CASSAGQGNEKLFF

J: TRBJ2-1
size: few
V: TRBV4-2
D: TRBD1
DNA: TGTGCCAGCAGCCAAGACGAGGGGGCCTCGAACAATGAGCAGTTCTTC
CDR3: CASSQDEGASNNEQFF

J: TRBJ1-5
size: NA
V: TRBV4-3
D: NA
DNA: TGCGCCAGCAGCCGTACTACAGGGTCCGGTCAGCCCCAGCATTTT
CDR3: CASSRTTGSGQPQHF

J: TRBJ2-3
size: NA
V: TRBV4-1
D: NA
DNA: TGCGCCAGCAGCCAAGTCGCCGCGGTCACAGATACGCAGTATTTT
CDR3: CASSQVAAVTDTQYF

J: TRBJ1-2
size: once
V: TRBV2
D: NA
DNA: TGTGCCAGCTTCATCTCAATGGGACTGGAAAACTATGGCTACACCTTC
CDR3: CASFISMGLENYGYTF

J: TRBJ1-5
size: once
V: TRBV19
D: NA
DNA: TGTGCCAGTAGCAGTCATATATTTAGCAATCAGCCCCAGCATTTT
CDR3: CASSSHIFSNQPQHF

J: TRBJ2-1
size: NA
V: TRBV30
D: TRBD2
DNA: TGTGCTAGAGGACGGGGGGAGGGAAGATCCTACAATGAGCAGTTCTTC
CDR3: CARGRGEGRSYNEQFF

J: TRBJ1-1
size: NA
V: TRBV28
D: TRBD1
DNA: TGTGCCAGCAGTTCTCACCGACAGGGAAAGATTGAAGCTTTCTTT
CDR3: CASSSHRQGKIEAFF

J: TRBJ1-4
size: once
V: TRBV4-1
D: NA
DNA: TGCGCCAGCAGCCAAGTCTCCAGTAATGAAAAACTGTTTTTT
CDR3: CASSQVSSNEKLFF

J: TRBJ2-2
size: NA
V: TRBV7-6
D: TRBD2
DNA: TGTGCCAGCAGCCCGACGTCGTCGACTAGCTTGGCGGGGGAGCTGTTTTTT
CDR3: CASSPTSSTSLAGELFF

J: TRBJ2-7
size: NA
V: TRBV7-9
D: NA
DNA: TGTGCCAGCAGCTCACGGTCCGGCTCCTACGAGCAGTACTTC
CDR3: CASSSRSGSYEQYF

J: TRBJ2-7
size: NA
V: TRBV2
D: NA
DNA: TGTGCCAGCAGTACCCTAAGATCCCTTTACGAGCAGTACTTC
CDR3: CASSTLRSLYEQYF

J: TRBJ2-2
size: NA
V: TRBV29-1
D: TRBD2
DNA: TGCAGCGTTAACCTCGGGACTAGCACCGGGGAGCTGTTTTTT
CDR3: CSVNLGTSTGELFF

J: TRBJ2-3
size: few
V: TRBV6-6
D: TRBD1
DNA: TGTGCCAGCAGCACCGGCCGACAGGGTACGCAGTATTTT
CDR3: CASSTGRQGTQYF

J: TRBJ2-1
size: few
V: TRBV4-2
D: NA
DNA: TGTGCCAGCAGCCAGGGATCTGGGAGATATGAGCAGTTCTTC
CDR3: CASSQGSGRYEQFF

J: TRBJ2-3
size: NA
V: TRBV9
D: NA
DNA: TGTGCCAGCAGCGCCCTACAGGGGACTAGCACAGATACGCAGTATTTT
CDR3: CASSALQGTSTDTQYF

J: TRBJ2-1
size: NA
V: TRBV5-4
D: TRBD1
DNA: TGTGCCAGCAGCTTGGGACAGGGATTGGTTGAGCAGTTCTTC
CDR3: CASSLGQGLVEQFF

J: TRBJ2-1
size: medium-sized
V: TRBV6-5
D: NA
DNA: TGTGCCAGCGGGGACTCACCGGAATCCTACAATGAGCAGTTCTTC
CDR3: CASGDSPESYNEQFF

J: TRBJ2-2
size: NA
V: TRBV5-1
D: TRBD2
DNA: TGCGCCAGCAGCTGGGGACTAGCGGGAGTTAACACCGGGGAGCTGTTTTTT
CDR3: CASSWGLAGVNTGELFF

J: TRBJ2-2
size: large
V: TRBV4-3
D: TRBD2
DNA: TGCGCCAGCAGCCAAACGGGACTAGCGGTTAACACCGGGGAGCTGTTTTTT
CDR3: CASSQTGLAVNTGELFF